These T cell receptor beta chains were read from a single sample in a study of regulatory T cells in long-lasting Graves disease. Via MiXCR, TCRdb re-called the multiplex PCR reads, giving one row per CDR3 protein. The table shows roughly 400,000 distinct CDR3 sequences, with less than 25% occurring only once. The source was peripheral blood mononuclear cells (PBMCs), collected when the disease was refractory, from a patient treated with antithyroid drugs. These receptors were collected from a female donor with Graves disease. The conserved cysteine and the conserved F or W are not part of the CDR3 here. A D gene is named only where the DNA matches it firmly.

ASSDRDGYSNQPQH	TRBV28	TRBJ1-5	.
ASSQDRVASNTGELF	TRBV4-1	TRBJ2-2	.
ASSAQGDTGELF	TRBV9	TRBJ2-2	TRBD1
ASSLVADMNTEAF	TRBV7-6	TRBJ1-1	.
ASRQGGAGGYT	TRBV4-1	TRBJ1-2	TRBD1
SARDPGADRGGELF	TRBV20-1	TRBJ2-2	.
AITRTEVHGYT	TRBV10-3	TRBJ1-2	.
ASSPLDSDTQY	TRBV3-1	TRBJ2-3	.
ASSLFSAPNEQY	TRBV11-2	TRBJ2-7	.
ASRRSPGGMITGNTIY	TRBV11-2	TRBJ1-3	TRBD1
ASSAQGLGTEAF	TRBV6-4	TRBJ1-1	.
ASSLDRPSGSGAPIYEQY	TRBV11-2	TRBJ2-7	TRBD2
SARDSLTGKETQY	TRBV20-1	TRBJ2-5	.
ASRTQRGGEKLF	TRBV19	TRBJ1-4	.
ASAAGVTGELF	TRBV10-2	TRBJ2-2	TRBD2
ASSARIRETQY	TRBV19	TRBJ2-5	.
ASSPPDTSGNTIY	TRBV28	TRBJ1-3	.
SAVDRVYEQY	TRBV20-1	TRBJ2-7	TRBD1
ASSLAAGGSSYNEQF	TRBV12-3/TRBV12-4	TRBJ2-1	TRBD2
SAVNRGGAF	TRBV20-1	TRBJ1-1	.
ASTTTGNTGELF	TRBV6-1	TRBJ2-2	.
ASNGWSDQNIQY	TRBV19	TRBJ2-4	.
ASSSSGLAGGVGETQY	TRBV7-2	TRBJ2-5	TRBD2
SAKSGDGTGELF	TRBV29-1	TRBJ2-2	.
ASSPLVGEKTGELF	TRBV12-3/TRBV12-4	TRBJ2-2	.
ASSSPMADTQY	TRBV11-2	TRBJ2-3	.
ASSRQYNEKLF	TRBV7-2	TRBJ1-4	.
ASSFPGAGDGYT	TRBV28	TRBJ1-2	.
ASSLTAGVNETQY	TRBV7-9	TRBJ2-5	.
ASSPMGRGLGNEKLF	TRBV7-2	TRBJ1-4	TRBD1
ASSLGTGHNSPLH	TRBV7-2	TRBJ1-6	TRBD1
ASSPSRGYEQY	TRBV7-9	TRBJ2-7	.
ASSYSILGNGELF	TRBV6-5	TRBJ2-2	.
SVREDEKLF	TRBV29-1	TRBJ1-4	.
ASSISDREEQY	TRBV7-9	TRBJ2-7	TRBD1
ASTDGGDSVGNTIY	TRBV5-4	TRBJ1-3	.
GSSSGQGWETQY	TRBV27	TRBJ2-5	TRBD1
ASSLGRTSYEQY	TRBV7-6	TRBJ2-7	.
ASSQAGGTNSPLH	TRBV3-1	TRBJ1-6	.
SAPAQGSYEQY	TRBV20-1	TRBJ2-7	.
ASSQGRTSSYEQY	TRBV3-1	TRBJ2-7	TRBD2
ATEQGGGYT	TRBV12-3/TRBV12-4	TRBJ1-2	TRBD1
ASSTTGNQPQH	TRBV7-2	TRBJ1-5	.
ASSPILAAQETQY	TRBV18	TRBJ2-5	TRBD2
ASSLGGTNTGELF	TRBV28	TRBJ2-2	.
ASSPQATAYGTQY	TRBV6-2/TRBV6-3	TRBJ2-5	.
ASSVGPRLTAEQY	TRBV9	TRBJ2-7	.
ASSPYRLAGGPGDTGELF	TRBV11-3	TRBJ2-2	TRBD2
ASSLDVLSYEQY	TRBV7-2	TRBJ2-7	.
ASSAGTNSGNTIY	TRBV27	TRBJ1-3	.
ASSRSGVAYGYT	TRBV4-1	TRBJ1-2	.
ASSSPRGGKLF	TRBV7-6	TRBJ1-4	.
ASSQDAEGGSAKNIQY	TRBV3-1	TRBJ2-4	.
ASYVLGQAF	TRBV6-1	TRBJ1-1	.
ASRLPTPGEAYGYT	TRBV12-3/TRBV12-4	TRBJ1-2	.